This T cell receptor (beta chain) was observed in a study of CD8 T cell repertoires and HIV-1 epitope variants. Whole-study context: T cells were stimulated with Twenty-five Gag and Nef peptides separately.

CDR1 and CDR2 (germline): MDHEN, SYDVKM. CDR3 length equals 14 residues. Profiled with immunoSEQ multiplex PCR; TCRdb holds only in-frame clones, not every one. The sample lists 80,000 to 95,000 clones, around 67% seen once, with roughly 24% in the top ten. Study-wide points: No clonotypes responded to the TAALDMSHF plasma variant; about 5 recognized KF9, one HW9. Of under ten antigen-specific beta clonotypes, 5 or 6 appeared to cross-react with escape variants.

Concerning this clone itself: The antigen is undetermined.

The sequence was obtained from a male donor with HIV. Source material: uncultured baseline CD8+ T cells from peripheral blood mononuclear cells (PBMCs). The chain links TRBV28 to TRBJ2-5; no clear D gene. TRBJ2-7 matches the DNA end more closely, so the J call is doubtful. This chain's CDR3 is CASSSDVSAYEQYF. In DNA form, the CDR3 reads TGTGCCAGCAGTTCAGATGTCTCGGCCTACGAGCAGTACTTC.